The 24 T cell receptor beta chains presented below share a single source sample, sequenced in a study of blood T cell repertoires in COVID-19. Assay used: immunoSEQ multiplex PCR; TCRdb lists only in-frame clones, some missing. The sample carries about 170,000 clones, more than 75% recorded once. The sequenced sample was peripheral blood. All receptors come from a man aged 50 to 60 who had recovered from COVID-19.

This chain links TRBV5-4 with TRBJ2-2; no firm D call. Germline CDR1 reads SGHNT; CDR2 reads YYREEE (reference sequence). This CDR3 is built from 15 residues. V was cut by 1 base and J by 4 bases, with 11 bases left in between. CDR3 nucleotide sequence: TGTGCCAGCAGCTTGATCCTAGGTCGCACCGGGGAGCTGTTTTTT. Residues: CASSLILGRTGELFF. Drawing the rest from reference TRBV5-4 and TRBJ2-2, the complete variable domain is ETGVTQSPTHLIKTRGQQVTLRCSSQSGHNTVSWYQQALGQGPQFIFQYYREEENGRGNFPPRFSGLQFPNYSSELNVNALELDDSALYLCASSLILGRTGELFFGEGSRLTVL.

V usage is TRBV27 and J usage is TRBJ2-1; 7 bases fit TRBD2. V shed 7 bases and J 0 bases; nucleotides not matched to a gene: 9. The CDR3 sequence is 16 residues long. Germline assignment: CDR1 MNHEY and CDR2 SMNVEV (reference sequence). The chain's CDR3 is CASTGLGEGSYNEQFF. The CDR3 DNA sequence: TGTGCCAGCACCGGTCTTGGGGAGGGCTCCTACAATGAGCAGTTCTTC.

In nucleotides, the CDR3 is TGTGCCAGCTCACCACCCGGTCTAGCGGGAGCATCACAGTTCTTC. Its translation: CASSPPGLAGASQFF. The chain employs TRBV18 and TRBJ2-1; 10 bases map to TRBD2. Germline V lookup: CDR1 KGHSH, CDR2 LQKENI. This CDR3 comprises 15 residues. With V trimmed by 0 bases and J by 13 bases, 9 bases remained unmatched. Supplemented by reference TRBV18 and TRBJ2-1, the full variable domain reads NAGVMQNPRHLVRRRGQEARLRCSPMKGHSHVYWYRQLPEEGLKFMVYLQKENIIDESGMPKERFSAEFPKEGPSILRIQQVVRGDSAAYFCASSPPGLAGASQFFGPGTRLTVL.

This chain links TRBV4-1 with TRBJ2-7, with TRBD1 identical over 7 bases. The CDR3 contains 15 residues. Unmatched junction bases numbered 15, after V lost 3 bases and J lost 10 bases. Germline values: CDR1 MGHRA, CDR2 YSYEKL. The CDR3 sequence: CASSQGTVSLTLQYF. CDR3 DNA sequence: TGCGCCAGCAGCCAGGGGACAGTCTCGCTCACACTTCAGTACTTC.

The rearrangement uses TRBV6-2 or TRBV6-3 and TRBJ2-2; possibly TRBD1 for D (5 bases). This CDR3 has 15 amino acids. V gave up 3 bases and J gave up 6 bases, with 14 bases separating them. Germline V gene sequence: CDR1 MNHEY, CDR2 SVGEGT. The CDR3 region is CASSYVGQGAGELFF. CDR3 DNA sequence: TGTGCCAGCAGTTATGTGGGGCAAGGGGCCGGGGAGCTGTTTTTT.

The V gene is TRBV1, the J gene TRBJ2-5; no DNA check was done on the table's D call, TRBD2. TRBV1 is listed as a pseudogene. This CDR3 comprises 20 residues. In DNA form, the CDR3 reads TGCACCAGCAGCCAGAGCCTGGGATTGCCGGGATGGTGGGGGACTGGCTGGGTGTACTTC. Translation gives CTSSQSLGLPGWWGTGWVYF.

The gene calls are TRBV7-2 and TRBJ2-7; maybe TRBD2 (6 bases). The CDR3 has 15 amino acids. Trimming cost V 5 bases and J 1 base, with 15 bases left between them. Germline assignment: CDR1 SGHTA and CDR2 FQGNSA. CDR3 DNA sequence: TGTGCCAGCAGCGGCCGGGACTCCGTATCCTACGAGCAGTACTTC. Translation: CASSGRDSVSYEQYF.

The rearrangement joins TRBV7-3 to TRBJ2-1, with 11 bases lining up with TRBD1. Germline lookup yields CDR1 SGHTA and CDR2 FQGTGA. The CDR3 sequence is 14 residues long. Germline trimming cut 4 bases from V and 6 bases from J; bases unmatched to any gene: 2. The CDR3 loop is CASSSGTGGNEQFF. As DNA, the CDR3 is TGTGCCAGCAGCTCCGGGACAGGGGGCAATGAGCAGTTCTTC.

This clone was recorded only once. This chain joins TRBV5-6 and TRBJ1-2, with D maybe TRBD1 (5 bases). V was shortened by 2 bases and J by 6 bases, with 14 bases between the two germline ends. This CDR3 region has 14 residues. Germline V gene data show CDR1 as SGHDT and CDR2 as YYEEEE. The chain's CDR3 is CASSFRWGVDGYTF. As DNA, the CDR3 is TGTGCCAGCAGCTTCCGATGGGGGGTGGATGGCTACACCTTC.

This clone was seen only once. V gene TRBV29-1 combines with J gene TRBJ2-3, with D possibly being TRBD1 (5 bases). CDR1 is SQVTM, CDR2 ANQGSEA, per germline. V was cut by 1 base and J by 11 bases, with 10 bases left in between. There are 11 residues in the CDR3. CDR3 region: CSVEGGARQYF. CDR3 bases: TGCAGCGTTGAAGGTGGGGCGAGGCAGTATTTT.

The J gene is TRBJ2-7, the V gene TRBV14; D might be TRBD2 (6 bases). Per the germline V gene, CDR1 is SGHDN and CDR2 is FVKESK. V was cut by 0 bases and J by 7 bases, with 16 bases left in between. The CDR3 is 15 amino acids. CDR3 sequence: CASSQDLGTSREQYF. The CDR3 nucleotides are TGTGCCAGCAGCCAAGATTTGGGGACTTCGAGGGAGCAGTACTTC.

The genes are TRBV7-9 and TRBJ2-5; 7 positions agree with TRBD1. This CDR3 spans 14 amino acids. Germline CDR1 reads SEHNR; CDR2 reads FQNEAQ (reference sequence). With 4 bases clipped from V and 4 bases from J, the junction kept 6 bases outside the gene matches. The CDR3 nucleotides are TGTGCCAGCAGCTCTTGGGACAGCGGAGAGACCCAGTACTTC. Translation gives CASSSWDSGETQYF.

V usage is TRBV18 and J usage is TRBJ2-3; 10 positions agree with TRBD2. Germline values: CDR1 KGHSH, CDR2 LQKENI. This CDR3 spans 17 amino acids. The V and J ends lost 0 bases and 8 bases, in that order; junction bases with no gene match: 11. The chain's CDR3 is CASSPPASGRGWGTQYF. The CDR3 DNA reads TGTGCCAGCTCACCACCGGCTAGCGGGAGAGGTTGGGGTACGCAGTATTTT.

The gene calls are TRBV6-5 and TRBJ1-1; 9 bases match TRBD1. Germline lookup yields CDR1 MNHEY and CDR2 SVGAGI. After removal of 6 bases from V and 2 bases from J, the junction contained 4 bases not matched to a gene. This CDR3 has 14 residues. The CDR3: CASRSGQGNTEAFF. The CDR3 DNA reads as TGTGCCAGCAGATCGGGACAGGGAAACACTGAAGCTTTCTTT.

The chain carries TRBV6-2 or TRBV6-3 and TRBJ2-7; 8 nucleotides agree with TRBD2. The V and J ends lost 2 bases and 5 bases, in that order; junction bases with no gene match: 5. CDR1 and CDR2 from the germline V gene are MNHEY and SVGEGT. The CDR3 sequence is 14 residues long. Here the CDR3 DNA reads TGTGCCAGCAGTTACCTCCTCGGGGGGGACGAGCAGTACTTC. It yields the protein CASSYLLGGDEQYF.

This sequence joins TRBV6-1 and TRBJ1-5; D not certain. CDR3 length: 15 amino acids. The V gene lost 0 bases and the J gene lost 0 bases, with 6 bases spanning the gap. In germline, CDR1 is MNHNS, CDR2 SASEGT. The CDR3 is CASSEAPVSNQPQHF. In nucleotides, the CDR3 is TGTGCCAGCAGTGAAGCGCCGGTTAGCAATCAGCCCCAGCATTTT.

This rearrangement joins TRBV27 to TRBJ2-4; TRBD1 aligns across 11 bases. Germline V gene data show CDR1 as MNHEY and CDR2 as SMNVEV (reference sequence). The trim removed 8 bases at V and 6 bases at J, leaving 3 bases unmatched. The CDR3 totals 13 residues. Here the CDR3 reads CASAGQGVNIQYF. CDR3 nucleotide sequence: TGTGCCAGCGCGGGACAGGGGGTAAACATTCAGTACTTC.

V and J are TRBV7-2 and TRBJ2-7, with 8 bases lining up with TRBD2. The germline V gene encodes CDR1 SGHTA and CDR2 FQGNSA. With V trimmed by 2 bases and J by 9 bases, 12 bases remained unmatched. This CDR3 comprises 15 residues. The CDR3 spells CASSLKRGREGVQYF. As DNA, the CDR3 is TGTGCCAGCAGCTTAAAGCGGGGACGGGAGGGCGTGCAGTACTTC.

The J gene is TRBJ1-2, the V gene TRBV7-9, with no clear D. The V gene lost 7 bases and the J gene lost 4 bases, with 16 bases spanning the gap. Germline CDR1 SEHNR, CDR2 FQNEAQ (reference sequence). This CDR3 is built from 14 residues. CDR3 DNA sequence: TGTGCCAGCAACATACAGCAGTCCGGCTATGGCTACACCTTC. This translates into CASNIQQSGYGYTF.

CDR3 sequence reads: CASSVRAISGELFF. The DNA for the CDR3 is TGTGCCAGCAGTGTCAGGGCTATATCCGGGGAGCTGTTTTTT. This chain connects TRBV2 to TRBJ2-2, with D possibly TRBD1 on 5 matching bases. Between the trimmed V and J ends, which lost 4 bases and 6 bases, there was a span of 12 bases. CDR1 is SNHLY and CDR2 is FYNNEI in the germline V gene. CDR3 length equals 14 residues.

The rearrangement uses TRBV4-1 and TRBJ2-5, with 7 nucleotides matching TRBD2. The CDR3 length is 16 residues. Per germline, CDR1 MGHRA and CDR2 YSYEKL. The junction had 10 bases not matched to a gene; V was cut back by 1 base and J by 5 bases. This chain's CDR3 is CASSQGTSAERETQYF. CDR3 in DNA: TGCGCCAGCAGCCAAGGCACTAGCGCTGAACGGGAGACCCAGTACTTC.

In its sample, this clone was seen a few times. The chain uses TRBV7-9 and TRBJ2-1, with TRBD1 matching over 10 bases. The CDR3 runs 15 residues. V lost 4 bases, J lost 6 bases, and 6 bases stayed unmatched. Germline V CDR1 and CDR2: SEHNR, FQNEAQ (reference sequence). The CDR3 bases are TGTGCCAGCAGCTCCAGGACAGGGGGGACCAATGAGCAGTTCTTC. It translates to CASSSRTGGTNEQFF.

This chain uses TRBV5-6 with TRBJ1-1; TRBD1 matches 9 bases. The CDR3 has 14 amino acids. V gave up 2 bases and J gave up 3 bases; unmatched junction bases: 2. CDR1 and CDR2 (germline): SGHDT, YYEEEE. The CDR3 DNA follows: TGTGCCAGCAGCTTCCGGGACAGGGACACTGAAGCTTTCTTT. Encoded protein: CASSFRDRDTEAFF.

The genes are TRBV9 and TRBJ2-1, with 7 bases fitting TRBD2. The germline CDR1 and CDR2 sequences are SGDLS and YYNGEE. The trim removed 0 bases at V and 7 bases at J, leaving 4 bases unmatched. The CDR3 is 14 amino acids. CDR3 bases: TGTGCCAGCAGCGTAGGACTAGCTGAGAATGAGCAGTTCTTC. Translating gives CASSVGLAENEQFF.